A selection of T cell receptor beta chains follows, all from one sample in a study of cytomegalovirus exposure and HLA in healthy donors. TCRdb's table, derived via immunoSEQ multiplex PCR, lists solely in-frame clones and lacks some. The sample carries approximately 170,000 clones, approximately 86% recorded once. The specimen was PBMCs. Every receptor here comes from a man aged 30 to 45 in good health and CMV-seropositive. The CDR3 runs from the conserved cysteine through the conserved F or W. The D gene is left open where the match is weak. A clone size is listed for some rows: how often the clone was seen (once, few, many), or a class if it is expanded.

D: TRBD1
J: TRBJ1-1
V: TRBV5-4
size: -
DNA: TGTGCCAGCAGCTGGGACAGGATGAACACTGAAGCTTTCTTT
CDR3: CASSWDRMNTEAFF

D: -
J: TRBJ2-2
V: TRBV6-1
size: -
DNA: TGTGCCACCAAATACCAGGGTACCACCGGGGAGCTGTTTTTT
CDR3: CATKYQGTTGELFF

D: -
J: TRBJ2-7
V: TRBV11-3
size: many
DNA: TGTGCCAGCAGCTTCGGGGTAAGCTCCGAGCAGTACTTC
CDR3: CASSFGVSSEQYF

D: TRBD2
J: TRBJ2-1
V: TRBV7-7
size: once
DNA: TGTGCTAGCAGCCTCCTTAGCGGGGCCCCCTACAATGAGCAGTTCTTC
CDR3: CASSLLSGAPYNEQFF

D: -
J: TRBJ1-5
V: TRBV19
size: -
DNA: TGTGCCAGTAGTAGGGGAGGGGTGCAGCCCCAGCATTTT
CDR3: CASSRGGVQPQHF

D: -
J: TRBJ1-4
V: TRBV18
size: -
DNA: TGTGCCAGCTCACCCCCGCGAGGAGTTCTCGCTAATGAAAAACTGTTTTTT
CDR3: CASSPPRGVLANEKLFF

D: -
J: TRBJ2-5
V: TRBV7-2
size: -
DNA: TGTGCCAGCAGCTTAGGAGCGGAATCTGAGACCCAGTACTTC
CDR3: CASSLGAESETQYF

D: TRBD2
J: TRBJ2-3
V: TRBV6-1
size: -
DNA: TGTGCCAGCAGTGAAGACGGCGGGGGGGCGGATACGCAGTATTTT
CDR3: CASSEDGGGADTQYF

D: TRBD1
J: TRBJ2-1
V: TRBV9
size: -
DNA: TGTGCCAGCAGCGTAGTGGGGACAGGGGGGGGTAATGAGCAGTTCTTC
CDR3: CASSVVGTGGGNEQFF

D: -
J: TRBJ1-2
V: TRBV5-8
size: -
DNA: TGTGCCAGCAGCCCACCCCGGAGCTATGGCTACACCTTC
CDR3: CASSPPRSYGYTF

D: TRBD2
J: TRBJ2-7
V: TRBV4-2
size: once
DNA: TGTGCCAGCAGCCGACTAGCGGGGGACTACGAGCAGTACTTC
CDR3: CASSRLAGDYEQYF

D: TRBD2
J: TRBJ2-1
V: TRBV2
size: -
DNA: TGTGCCAGCACCGAGAAGACTAGCACCTACAATGAGCAGTTCTTC
CDR3: CASTEKTSTYNEQFF

D: -
J: TRBJ2-4
V: TRBV11-3
size: -
DNA: TGTGCCAGCAGCGAGGTTGGAAACATTCAGTACTTC
CDR3: CASSEVGNIQYF

D: TRBD2
J: TRBJ2-3
V: TRBV10-3
size: -
DNA: TGTGCCATCAGTGGGGATGGGACTAGCGGGGGGGCCATAGATACGCAGTATTTT
CDR3: CAISGDGTSGGAIDTQYF

D: -
J: TRBJ1-1
V: TRBV29-1
size: few
DNA: TGCAGCGAGCCGACAGAAAACACTGAAGCTTTCTTT
CDR3: CSEPTENTEAFF

D: -
J: TRBJ1-3
V: TRBV6-1
size: -
DNA: TGTGCCAGCAGTGAAGCCGTCGGGAGCTCTGGAAACACCATATATTTT
CDR3: CASSEAVGSSGNTIYF

D: TRBD2
J: TRBJ2-5
V: TRBV19
size: many
DNA: TGTGCCAGTAGTATGGTCCCTAGCGGGGGATTCTTGGAGACCCAGTACTTC
CDR3: CASSMVPSGGFLETQYF

D: TRBD2
J: TRBJ2-3
V: TRBV5-1
size: once
DNA: TGCGCCAGCAGACTCACTAGCGGGGGCGTAGATACGCAGTATTTT
CDR3: CASRLTSGGVDTQYF

D: -
J: TRBJ1-2
V: TRBV7-9
size: -
DNA: TGTGCCACTTCGGACGGGACTAACTATGGCTACACCTTC
CDR3: CATSDGTNYGYTF

D: -
J: TRBJ1-1
V: TRBV6-6
size: -
DNA: TGTGCCAGCAGTCCTCCACCCGCCCAGGGGGAAGCTTTCTTT
CDR3: CASSPPPAQGEAFF

D: TRBD1
J: TRBJ1-2
V: TRBV6-5
size: -
DNA: TGTGCCAGCAGGGCCGGGACAGATTATGGCTACACCTTC
CDR3: CASRAGTDYGYTF

D: -
J: TRBJ1-2
V: TRBV5-1
size: -
DNA: TGCGCCAGCAGCCCAAGGGGGGGGCCTAACTATGGCTACACCTTC
CDR3: CASSPRGGPNYGYTF

D: -
J: TRBJ2-4
V: TRBV2
size: -
DNA: TGTGCCAGCGCACAGGGATGGGACAAAAACATTCAGTACTTC
CDR3: CASAQGWDKNIQYF

D: TRBD2
J: TRBJ2-1
V: TRBV7-2
size: -
DNA: TGTGCCAGCACCTCGGTGGGGGCGGGGGGATACAATGAGCAGTTCTTC
CDR3: CASTSVGAGGYNEQFF